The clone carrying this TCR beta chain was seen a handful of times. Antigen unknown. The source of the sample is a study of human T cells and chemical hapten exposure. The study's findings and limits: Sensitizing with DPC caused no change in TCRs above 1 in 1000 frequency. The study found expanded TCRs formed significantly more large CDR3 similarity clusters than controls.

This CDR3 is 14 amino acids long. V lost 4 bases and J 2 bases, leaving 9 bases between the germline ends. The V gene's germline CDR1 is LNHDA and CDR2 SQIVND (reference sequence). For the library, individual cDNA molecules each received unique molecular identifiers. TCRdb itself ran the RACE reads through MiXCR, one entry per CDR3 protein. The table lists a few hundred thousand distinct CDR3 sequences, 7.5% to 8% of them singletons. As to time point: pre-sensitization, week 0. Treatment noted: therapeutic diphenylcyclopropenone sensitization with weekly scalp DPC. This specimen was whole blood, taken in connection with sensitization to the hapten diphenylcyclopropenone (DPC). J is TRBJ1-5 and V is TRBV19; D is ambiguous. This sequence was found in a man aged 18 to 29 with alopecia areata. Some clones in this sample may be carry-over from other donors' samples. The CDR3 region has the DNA TGTGCCAGTAGTAACCCTTTACGCAATCAGCCCCAGCATTTT. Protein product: CASSNPLRNQPQHF.